This passage covers 29 T cell receptor beta chains from one sample sequenced in a study of T cell changes during pregnancy in multiple sclerosis. Sequencing was performed with immunoSEQ multiplex PCR; in TCRdb, only in-frame clones are kept and a portion is missing. The data contain 60,000 to 65,000 clones, less than 95% of them singletons. This specimen consisted of peripheral blood, obtained in the second trimester of pregnancy. The receptors shown here come from a female donor in good health, enrolled as a control in a pregnancy study.

J is TRBJ2-1 and V is TRBV6-1; D not resolved. The germline gives CDR1 MNHNS, CDR2 SASEGT. The length of the CDR3 is 12 residues. Trimming took off 11 bases at V and 0 bases at J, with 8 bases between the two ends. The CDR3 coding sequence is TGTGCCGGAGTAACCTCCTACAATGAGCAGTTCTTC. This translates into CAGVTSYNEQFF.

The V and J genes are TRBV2 and TRBJ2-1; TRBD1 is a possible D gene (8 bases). V was clipped by 6 bases and J by 3 bases, with 12 bases between them. This CDR3 has 14 residues. Per the germline V gene, CDR1 is SNHLY and CDR2 is FYNNEI. In DNA, the CDR3 is TGTGCCAGCAGCCACAGGGGGGGCTACAATGAGCAGTTCTTC. Its protein is CASSHRGGYNEQFF.

This clone was seen a single time. The chain has TRBV11-3 and TRBJ1-1; D is unclear. Trimming stripped 5 bases from V and 3 bases from J, with 10 bases between. CDR1 is SGHNT and CDR2 is YENEEA in the germline V gene. The CDR3 has 13 residues. Written as DNA, the CDR3 is TGTGCCAGCAGCCCTTCCGCGGACACTGAAGCTTTCTTT. As protein: CASSPSADTEAFF.

There are a few counts of this clone. V is TRBV6-1 and J is TRBJ2-5, with 9 bases identical to TRBD2. The CDR3 consists of 12 residues. With V trimmed by 11 bases and J by 7 bases, 8 bases remained unmatched. Germline V lookup: CDR1 MNHNS, CDR2 SASEGT. CDR3 nucleotide sequence: TGTGCCGGCGCGGGGGGGTCCGTGACCCAGTACTTC. It translates to CAGAGGSVTQYF.

The J gene is TRBJ2-1, the V gene TRBV9; possibly TRBD2 for D (5 bases). The length of the CDR3 is 15 residues. V lost 3 bases, J lost 4 bases, and 14 bases lay in between. In germline, CDR1 is SGDLS, CDR2 YYNGEE. The CDR3 sequence is CASSAVARTYNEQFF. The CDR3 nucleotides read TGTGCCAGCAGCGCCGTAGCGAGAACTTACAATGAGCAGTTCTTC.

The chain is built from TRBV6-1 and TRBJ1-5; D call uncertain. The germline V gene encodes CDR1 MNHNS and CDR2 SASEGT. This CDR3 region has 14 residues. Deletions cut 0 bases from V and 5 bases from J, with 8 bases between. The CDR3 loop reads CASSEARRDQPQHF. Written as DNA, the CDR3 is TGTGCCAGCAGTGAAGCTCGGAGGGATCAGCCCCAGCATTTT.

This clone was recorded only once. The V call is TRBV18, the J call TRBJ2-7, with 10 bases lining up with TRBD2. V was pared by 3 bases and J by 3 bases, with 20 bases of the junction left unmatched. Germline V gives CDR1 KGHSH, CDR2 LQKENI. This CDR3 comprises 20 residues. The CDR3: CASSPSRLGLAEPRNYEQYF. CDR3 coding DNA: TGTGCCAGCTCACCGAGTAGGCTTGGACTAGCGGAACCTCGGAACTACGAGCAGTACTTC.

The V gene is TRBV4-1, the J gene TRBJ2-3; 7 bases fit TRBD1. From germline, CDR1 is MGHRA and CDR2 YSYEKL. The CDR3 contains 15 residues. Trimming removed 3 bases from V and 1 base from J; junction bases left unmatched: 4. The CDR3 coding sequence is TGCGCCAGCAGCCAGAACAGGGGTGGCACAGATACGCAGTATTTT. This codes for CASSQNRGGTDTQYF.

The chain combines TRBV5-4 with TRBJ2-1, with a possible D match to TRBD2 (6 bases). The germline V and J ends were trimmed by 4 bases and 8 bases, with 19 bases remaining between them. The CDR3 spans 15 residues. Per germline, CDR1 SGHNT and CDR2 YYREEE (reference sequence). The CDR3 nucleotides read TGTGCCAGCAGCAAACCGGGACTCATACCCCATGAGCAGTTCTTC. Amino acid sequence: CASSKPGLIPHEQFF.

The chain carries TRBV5-8 and TRBJ2-7; no firm D call. Germline V CDR1 and CDR2: SGHTS, YDEGEE. Trimming removed 2 bases at V and 4 bases at J, with 4 bases between. This CDR3 comprises 11 residues. CDR3 DNA: TGTGCCAGCAGCTTTAGATACGAGCAGTACTTC. Protein product: CASSFRYEQYF. Based on the CDR3 plus reference TRBV5-8 and TRBJ2-7, the full variable domain is EAGVTQSPTHLIKTRGQQATLRCSPISGHTSVYWYQQALGLGLQFLLWYDEGEERNRGNFPPRFSGRQFPNYSSELNVNALELEDSALYLCASSFRYEQYFGPGTRLTVT.

This chain uses TRBV10-3 with TRBJ1-5; 9 nucleotides align to TRBD1. The CDR3 runs 13 residues. CDR1 ENHRY and CDR2 SYGVKD come from the germline V gene. The junction had 3 bases not matched to a gene; V was cut back by 8 bases and J by 4 bases. CDR3 nucleotide sequence: TGTGCCATCCAGGGACAGGGAAATCAGCCCCAGCATTTT. Its translation: CAIQGQGNQPQHF.

The chain joins TRBV2 to TRBJ2-1, with 9 nucleotides matching TRBD2. The CDR3 loop spans 14 amino acids. The junction had 9 bases not matched to a gene; V was cut back by 6 bases and J by 9 bases. CDR1 and CDR2 (germline): SNHLY, FYNNEI. The chain's CDR3 is CASRGIAGEIEQFF. The CDR3, as DNA: TGTGCCAGCAGGGGAATAGCGGGAGAGATTGAGCAGTTCTTC.

The rearrangement links TRBV4-1 to TRBJ2-2, with 10 bases lining up with TRBD2. CDR1 is MGHRA and CDR2 is YSYEKL in the germline V gene. V gave up 1 base and J gave up 1 base; unmatched junction bases: 0. CDR3 length: 16 amino acids. In nucleotides, the CDR3 is TGCGCCAGCAGCCAAGTAGCGGGAGGGAACACCGGGGAGCTGTTTTTT. It encodes CASSQVAGGNTGELFF.

This clone was found once. The chain employs TRBV7-2 and TRBJ2-4; possibly TRBD1 for D (6 bases). The germline V gene has CDR1 SGHTA and CDR2 FQGNSA. The CDR3 sequence is 15 residues long. Trimming took off 5 bases at V and 6 bases at J, with 17 bases between the two ends. The CDR3 here is CASSPQDRWGNIQYF. The CDR3 DNA follows: TGTGCCAGCAGCCCGCAAGACAGGTGGGGAAACATTCAGTACTTC.

This rearrangement joins TRBV5-6 to TRBJ1-1, with D possibly being TRBD1 (5 bases). With 4 bases removed from V and 1 base from J, the gap between germline ends came to 8 bases. The germline CDR1 and CDR2 sequences are SGHDT and YYEEEE. The CDR3 extends over 13 amino acids. The CDR3 coding sequence is TGTGCCAGCAGCATGACAGCGAACACTGAAGCTTTCTTT. The encoded protein is CASSMTANTEAFF.

This chain uses TRBV7-9 with TRBJ1-1, with 8 bases lining up with TRBD1. Germline V gives CDR1 SEHNR, CDR2 FQNEAQ (reference sequence). V shed 5 bases, J shed 1 base, and the junction held 6 bases outside the gene matches. The CDR3 has 15 amino acids. CDR3 sequence: CASSTRQGSNTEAFF. The CDR3 DNA sequence: TGTGCCAGCAGCACCCGACAGGGGTCGAACACTGAAGCTTTCTTT. Supplemented by reference TRBV7-9 and TRBJ1-1, the full variable domain reads DTGVSQNPRHKITKRGQNVTFRCDPISEHNRLYWYRQTLGQGPEFLTYFQNEAQLEKSRLLSDRFSAERPKGSFSTLEIQRTEQGDSAMYLCASSTRQGSNTEAFFGQGTRLTVV.

This clone was recorded once. V gene TRBV5-1 combines with J gene TRBJ1-2; D unclear. The CDR3 runs 14 residues. The V gene's germline CDR1 is SGHRS and CDR2 YFSETQ. Trimming left V 4 bases short and J 8 bases short, with 18 bases between. The CDR3 loop reads CASSPRTTRGGYTF. CDR3 DNA sequence: TGCGCCAGCAGCCCGCGAACGACCCGCGGCGGCTACACCTTC.

The V gene is TRBV5-4, the J gene TRBJ2-3, with 9 bases lining up with TRBD2. The V gene end was trimmed by 4 bases and the J gene end by 4 bases; junction bases not matched to a gene: 4. CDR3 length equals 14 residues. Germline V gives CDR1 SGHNT, CDR2 YYREEE (reference sequence). In nucleotides, the CDR3 is TGTGCCAGCAGCCTGAGGACTAGCGCAGATACGCAGTATTTT. Encoded protein: CASSLRTSADTQYF.

The V gene is TRBV10-3, the J gene TRBJ1-1; 9 bases are shared with TRBD1. Germline V CDR1 and CDR2: ENHRY, SYGVKD. CDR3 size: 15 residues. J lost 0 bases, V lost 6 bases, and 5 bases had no gene match. CDR3 in DNA: TGTGCCATCAGCAGGACAGGGGTAGTGAACACTGAAGCTTTCTTT. This encodes CAISRTGVVNTEAFF.

The chain employs TRBV7-6 and TRBJ1-3, with D perhaps matching TRBD1 (5 bases). V lost 3 bases and J lost 1, with 19 bases in between. Germline V CDR1 and CDR2: SGHVS, FNYEAQ. The CDR3 has 18 amino acids. Here the CDR3 reads CASSFTYRQRNSGNTIYF. CDR3 DNA sequence: TGTGCCAGCAGCTTCACCTACCGACAGCGCAATTCTGGAAACACCATATATTTT.

This clone was found once. This sequence joins TRBV9 and TRBJ2-5; 8 bases align to TRBD2. CDR3 size: 16 residues. From germline, CDR1 is SGDLS and CDR2 YYNGEE. Trimming cost V 3 bases and J 1 base; bases outside gene matches: 8. The CDR3 loop is CASSEPGLAGQETQYF. CDR3 nucleotide sequence: TGTGCCAGCAGCGAGCCTGGACTAGCTGGCCAAGAGACCCAGTACTTC.

This clone showed up just a few times. This chain links TRBV11-3 with TRBJ2-1, with D perhaps TRBD1 (6 bases). V was cut by 5 bases and J by 6 bases, with 17 bases left in between. Germline V lookup: CDR1 SGHNT, CDR2 YENEEA. CDR3 length: 15 amino acids. CDR3 residues: CASSLGTQYINEQFF. DNA for the CDR3: TGTGCCAGCAGCCTTGGGACACAGTATATCAATGAGCAGTTCTTC. Supplemented by reference TRBV11-3 and TRBJ2-1, the full variable domain reads EAGVVQSPRYKIIEKKQPVAFWCNPISGHNTLYWYLQNLGQGPELLIRYENEEAVDDSQLPKDRFSAERLKGVDSTLKIQPAELGDSAVYLCASSLGTQYINEQFFGPGTRLTVL.

This sequence joins TRBV9 and TRBJ1-3; D is ambiguous. This CDR3 is 14 amino acids long. The V gene's germline CDR1 is SGDLS and CDR2 YYNGEE. Trimming pared 2 bases from V and 5 bases from J, leaving 11 bases between. The CDR3 coding sequence is TGTGCCAGCAGCGTGTCGGGGTTCAGAAACACCATATATTTT. It is translated as CASSVSGFRNTIYF.

The rearrangement links TRBV25-1 to TRBJ1-2; TRBD1 might be the D (6 bases). Germline V gene sequence: CDR1 MGHDK, CDR2 SYGVNS. Trimming removed 7 bases from V and 4 bases from J, with 10 bases in between. The CDR3 has 12 amino acids. CDR3 DNA sequence: TGTGCCAGCACCGCAGGGGTCTATGGCTACACCTTC. This encodes CASTAGVYGYTF.

The chain couples TRBV18 to TRBJ2-3; TRBD2 might be the D (5 bases). Deletions cut 2 bases from V and 5 bases from J, with 14 bases between. The CDR3 consists of 15 residues. CDR1 KGHSH and CDR2 LQKENI come from the germline V gene. CDR3 in amino acids: CASSPVPAEEDTQYF. The DNA of the CDR3 is TGTGCCAGCTCACCAGTCCCTGCGGAGGAAGATACGCAGTATTTT.

The chain couples TRBV6-5 to TRBJ2-1; tentative D call: TRBD2 (5 bases). Trimming took 6 bases from V and 4 from J, leaving 13 bases between them. The V gene's germline CDR1 is MNHEY and CDR2 SVGAGI. This CDR3 is built from 14 residues. The CDR3 loop is CASSPEGGYNEQFF. In DNA form, the CDR3 reads TGTGCCAGCAGCCCCGAGGGTGGGTACAATGAGCAGTTCTTC.

The rearrangement joins TRBV4-1 to TRBJ1-2; TRBD1 agrees at 10 bases. CDR1 and CDR2 from the germline V gene are MGHRA and YSYEKL. The ends lost 1 base at V and 8 bases at J; junction bases unmatched: 4. CDR3 length: 14 amino acids. CDR3: CASSQGQGARGYTF. DNA of the CDR3: TGCGCCAGCAGCCAAGGACAGGGGGCGCGGGGCTACACCTTC.

This chain connects TRBV28 to TRBJ1-1; 8 bases match TRBD1. CDR1 and CDR2 from the germline V gene are MDHEN and SYDVKM. V lost 5 bases and J lost 9; bases outside the gene matches: 11. The CDR3 sequence is 14 residues long. The CDR3 loop reads CASSRQTGGSKAFF. The CDR3 DNA reads TGTGCCAGCAGTCGTCAAACAGGGGGGAGTAAAGCTTTCTTT.

CDR3 protein: CASRQLAGTTIFYNEQFF. The CDR3 DNA follows: TGTGCCAGCAGACAGCTAGCGGGAACCACGATTTTCTACAATGAGCAGTTCTTC. V is TRBV2 and J is TRBJ2-1; TRBD2 aligns across 9 bases. The CDR3 runs 18 residues. The germline V gene has CDR1 SNHLY and CDR2 FYNNEI. The ends lost 6 bases at V and 3 bases at J; junction bases unmatched: 15.